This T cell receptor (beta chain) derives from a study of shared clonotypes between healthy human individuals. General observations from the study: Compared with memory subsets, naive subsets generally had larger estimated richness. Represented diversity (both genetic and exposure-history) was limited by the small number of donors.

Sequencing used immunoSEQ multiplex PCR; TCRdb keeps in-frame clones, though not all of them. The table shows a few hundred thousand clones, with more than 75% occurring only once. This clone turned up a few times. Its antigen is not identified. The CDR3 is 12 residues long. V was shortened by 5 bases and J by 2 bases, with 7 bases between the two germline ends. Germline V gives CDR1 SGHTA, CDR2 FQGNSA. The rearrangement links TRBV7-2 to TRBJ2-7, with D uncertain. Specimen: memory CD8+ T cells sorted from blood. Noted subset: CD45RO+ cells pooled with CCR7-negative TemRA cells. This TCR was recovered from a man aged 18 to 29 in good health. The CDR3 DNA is TGTGCCAGCAGCCTCACGACCTACGAGCAGTACTTC. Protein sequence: CASSLTTYEQYF.